These 4 T cell receptor beta chains share one sample of origin, sequenced in a study of patients and donors after allogeneic stem cell transplantation. Each CDR3 protein is one row after TCRdb ran MiXCR on the RT-PCR reads. The sample consists of almost 90,000 distinct CDR3 sequences, 4% to 5% of them appearing once. The material sequenced was blood, either unsorted or a sorted T cell fraction (not recorded which). The receptors derive from a human donor who was either an allogeneic HSCT recipient or a stem cell or donor lymphocyte infusion donor (not recorded which). It is not recorded whose cells these are; they may come from a transplant donor.

This clonotype was detected ten times or more. V and J are TRBV2 and TRBJ1-5; tentatively, D is TRBD1 (5 bases). The V gene lost 1 base and the J gene lost 2 bases, with 9 bases spanning the gap. This CDR3 region has 15 residues. CDR1 is SNHLY and CDR2 is FYNNEI in the germline V gene. CDR3 sequence (DNA): TGTGCCAGCAGTGAAGAAGGGGTCGGCAATCAGCCCCAGCATTTT. Residues: CASSEEGVGNQPQHF.

This clonotype was counted at least ten times. V and J are TRBV3-1 and TRBJ2-1; no clear D gene. Deletions cut 8 bases from V and 0 bases from J, with 23 bases between. From germline, CDR1 is LGHDT and CDR2 YNNKEL (reference sequence). CDR3 length: 18 residues. CDR3 protein: CASGKDRVYESSYNEQFF. In nucleotides, the CDR3 is TGTGCCAGCGGAAAGGACCGGGTCTACGAAAGCTCCTACAATGAGCAGTTCTTC.

This clonotype was recorded a few times. This rearrangement joins TRBV15 to TRBJ2-7, with D possibly TRBD1 on 6 matching bases. This CDR3 comprises 20 residues. The germline V and J ends were trimmed by 0 bases and 0 bases, with 24 bases remaining between them. Germline CDR1 is LNHNV and CDR2 is YYDKDF (reference sequence). The CDR3 spells CATSRDPGAWGLPPSYEQYF. Here the CDR3 DNA reads TGTGCCACCAGCAGAGATCCAGGGGCTTGGGGCCTCCCCCCCTCCTACGAGCAGTACTTC.

This clonotype was observed at least ten times. The genes are TRBV15 and TRBJ2-5; 7 nucleotides agree with TRBD1. Germline V CDR1 and CDR2: LNHNV, YYDKDF (reference sequence). J lost 3 bases, V lost 5 bases, and 6 bases had no gene match. CDR3 length equals 14 residues. This CDR3 reads CATSSRDREETQYF. As DNA, the CDR3 is TGTGCCACCAGCTCCCGGGACAGAGAAGAGACCCAGTACTTC.